The 11 T cell receptor beta chains below were found in one sample sequenced in a study of T cells in tuberculosis. Time point reported: new active TB diagnosis, blood taken before or within 7 days of starting treatment. Method: immunoSEQ multiplex PCR; TCRdb's copy keeps in-frame clones and lacks some. The table includes around 40,000 clones, 94% detected once. Sequenced here: PBMCs, sampled at tuberculosis diagnosis. These TCRs come from an adult with tuberculosis.

This clone was seen a single time. This same CDR3 is encoded by further DNA sequences in the sample. The gene calls are TRBV5-1 and TRBJ1-3; 8 bases line up with TRBD1. This CDR3 region has 14 residues. V shed 3 bases, J shed 4 bases, and the junction held 3 bases outside the gene matches. The V gene's germline CDR1 is SGHRS and CDR2 YFSETQ. For the CDR3, the DNA is TGCGCCAGCAGCTCCGGACAGGGAGGAAACACCATATATTTT. Its protein is CASSSGQGGNTIYF.

The rearrangement joins TRBV5-1 to TRBJ2-3; D is possibly TRBD1 (6 bases). V gave up 4 bases and J gave up 2 bases, with 26 bases separating them. CDR1 SGHRS and CDR2 YFSETQ come from the germline V gene. The CDR3 extends over 19 amino acids. CDR3 nucleotides: TGCGCCAGCAGCGTGCAGGAAAGGACGGCAACAGGGCACACAGATACGCAGTATTTT. It yields the protein CASSVQERTATGHTDTQYF.

The chain recombines TRBV10-2 with TRBJ1-2; the D gene is possibly TRBD1 (6 bases). CDR1 and CDR2 (germline): WSHSY, SAAADI. The CDR3 consists of 15 residues. V gave up 0 bases and J gave up 7 bases, with 15 bases separating them. The CDR3 DNA is TGCGCCAGCAGTGAGTCGCCAGGGGCCCGTGTTGGCTACACCTTC. It codes for CASSESPGARVGYTF.

The chain joins TRBV7-2 to TRBJ1-6, with D possibly being TRBD1 (6 bases). Looked up from germline, CDR1 is SGHTA and CDR2 is FQGNSA. The CDR3 length is 14 residues. Trimming left V 1 base short and J 10 bases short, with 11 bases between. In nucleotides, the CDR3 is TGTGCCAGCAGCTTAGTACAGGGTTTATCACCCCTCCACTTT. Translation: CASSLVQGLSPLHF.

The V and J genes are TRBV2 and TRBJ1-2, with 9 bases that match TRBD1. Trimming took 6 bases from V and 7 from J; bases not matched to a gene: 9. Germline V gene data show CDR1 as SNHLY and CDR2 as FYNNEI. The CDR3 is 14 residues long. This CDR3 reads CASRNDGTGTGYTF. The CDR3 nucleotides read TGTGCCAGCAGAAATGACGGGACAGGGACTGGCTACACCTTC.

In its sample, this clone was seen once. The gene calls are TRBV11-2 and TRBJ2-1, with 7 bases fitting TRBD1. The junction had 7 bases not matched to a gene; V was cut back by 4 bases and J by 7 bases. The CDR3 is made up of 14 amino acids. The V gene's germline CDR1 is SGHAT and CDR2 FQNNGV. For the CDR3, the DNA is TGTGCCAGCAGCTCCACGGACAGGTTGAATGAGCAGTTCTTC. Protein sequence: CASSSTDRLNEQFF. The variable domain in full, completed from reference TRBV11-2 and TRBJ2-1, reads EAGVAQSPRYKIIEKRQSVAFWCNPISGHATLYWYQQILGQGPKLLIQFQNNGVVDDSQLPKDRFSAERLKGVDSTLKIQPAKLEDSAVYLCASSSTDRLNEQFFGPGTRLTVL.

This chain connects TRBV27 to TRBJ2-2; D is uncertain. The V end was cut by 1 base, the J end by 1 base, with 7 bases between. The CDR3 sequence is 15 residues long. Germline V CDR1 and CDR2: MNHEY, SMNVEV (reference sequence). CDR3 DNA: TGTGCCAGCAGTTTATTCCCGGTGAACACCGGGGAGCTGTTTTTT. It specifies CASSLFPVNTGELFF.

The chain has TRBV27 and TRBJ2-5; 7 bases match TRBD1. The V segment lost 5 bases and the J segment 7 bases; nucleotides outside the gene matches: 10. The CDR3 contains 14 residues. The germline V gene has CDR1 MNHEY and CDR2 SMNVEV (reference sequence). CDR3 in amino acids: CASSLGTARGTQYF. The CDR3 nucleotides are TGTGCCAGCAGTCTAGGGACAGCGAGGGGGACCCAGTACTTC.

The J gene is TRBJ2-3, the V gene TRBV7-3, with 10 nucleotides matching TRBD2. The CDR3 length is 17 residues. J lost 1 base, V lost 7 bases, and 11 bases had no gene match. CDR1 is SGHTA and CDR2 is FQGTGA in the germline V gene. In nucleotides, the CDR3 is TGTGCCAGCACGAACTTAACAACTAGCGGGGGCACAGATACGCAGTATTTT. Its protein product is CASTNLTTSGGTDTQYF.

The CDR3 spells CASRRSGAKTYEQYF. As DNA, the CDR3 is TGTGCCAGCAGGCGCAGCGGGGCCAAGACCTACGAGCAGTACTTC. The chain has TRBV27 and TRBJ2-7; TRBD2 matches 7 bases. J was trimmed by 2 bases and V by 6 bases; bases with no gene match: 10. CDR1 is MNHEY, CDR2 SMNVEV, per germline (reference sequence). The CDR3 sequence is 15 residues long.

This clone has a single count. V usage is TRBV10-3 and J usage is TRBJ1-6; 9 bases match TRBD1. The CDR3 length is 15 residues. V shed 7 bases and J 9 bases; nucleotides not matched to a gene: 10. Germline lookup yields CDR1 ENHRY and CDR2 SYGVKD. For the CDR3, the DNA is TGTGCCATCACCTCGGGACAGGGAGTTGGTTCACCCCTCCACTTT. This gives the protein CAITSGQGVGSPLHF.